The 31 T cell receptor beta chains listed next were all sequenced from one sample in a study of blood T cell repertoires in COVID-19. The protocol was immunoSEQ multiplex PCR, while the TCRdb copy is restricted to in-frame clones and leaves out a portion. The sample lists fewer than 20,000 clones, around nine tenths occurring once. The sample taken for sequencing was peripheral blood. The receptor source for this set is a human donor in a cohort sampled during active COVID-19.

This rearrangement joins TRBV29-1 to TRBJ2-5; D is possibly TRBD1 (5 bases). This CDR3 spans 16 amino acids. In germline, CDR1 is SQVTM, CDR2 ANQGSEA. The germline V and J ends were trimmed by 1 base and 4 bases, with 19 bases remaining between them. DNA of the CDR3: TGCAGCGTTGAAGGGGGCAGGTGGGGTCGGTCAGAGACCCAGTACTTC. Translation gives CSVEGGRWGRSETQYF.

This clone was counted once. The rearrangement joins TRBV5-4 to TRBJ2-3, with 8 nucleotides matching TRBD2. The germline V gene encodes CDR1 SGHNT and CDR2 YYREEE (reference sequence). The CDR3 sequence is 15 residues long. Germline trimming cut 3 bases from V and 1 base from J; bases unmatched to any gene: 4. The CDR3 here is CASSSLAERTDTQYF. DNA for the CDR3: TGTGCCAGCAGCTCACTAGCGGAGCGCACAGATACGCAGTATTTT.

This clone was found a few times. The chain couples TRBV7-9 to TRBJ1-1; D gene ambiguous. Per the germline V gene, CDR1 is SEHNR and CDR2 is FQNEAQ (reference sequence). CDR3 length: 11 residues. Deletions cut 1 base from V and 7 bases from J, with 4 bases between. Here the CDR3 DNA reads TGTGCCAGCAGCTTAGACAGTGAAGCTTTCTTT. Amino acid sequence: CASSLDSEAFF. The whole variable domain, filled in from reference TRBV7-9 and TRBJ1-1, reads DTGVSQNPRHKITKRGQNVTFRCDPISEHNRLYWYRQTLGQGPEFLTYFQNEAQLEKSRLLSDRFSAERPKGSFSTLEIQRTEQGDSAMYLCASSLDSEAFFGQGTRLTVV.

The chain is built from TRBV6-1 and TRBJ2-7; TRBD1 aligns across 9 bases. Trimming at V came to 0 bases and at J to 1 base, leaving 4 bases not matched to a gene. Germline assignment: CDR1 MNHNS and CDR2 SASEGT. The CDR3 consists of 16 residues. CDR3 coding DNA: TGTGCCAGCAGTGAAGCAGACAGGGGGTCGTCCTACGAGCAGTACTTC. This gives the protein CASSEADRGSSYEQYF.

This clone appeared a single time. The V call is TRBV6-2 or TRBV6-3, the J call TRBJ2-3; 7 positions agree with TRBD1. The germline V gene encodes CDR1 MNHEY and CDR2 SVGEGT. Trimming at V came to 6 bases and at J to 2 bases, leaving 8 bases not matched to a gene. This CDR3 spans 15 amino acids. CDR3 amino acids: CASSNGQVDTDTQYF. CDR3 DNA: TGTGCCAGCAGCAACGGACAGGTGGACACAGATACGCAGTATTTT.

V gene TRBV7-9 combines with J gene TRBJ2-2; 7 nucleotides agree with TRBD1. CDR1 is SEHNR and CDR2 is FQNEAQ in the germline V gene (reference sequence). V gave up 11 bases and J gave up 4 bases; unmatched junction bases: 1. CDR3 length: 11 residues. This CDR3 reads CAWTGTGELFF. The CDR3 DNA reads as TGTGCCTGGACAGGCACCGGGGAGCTGTTTTTT.

This sequence joins TRBV6-5 and TRBJ1-5, with D possibly being TRBD1 (6 bases). The CDR3 is 15 amino acids. The germline V and J ends were trimmed by 11 bases and 3 bases, with 20 bases remaining between them. Germline lookup yields CDR1 MNHEY and CDR2 SVGAGI. CDR3 nucleotides: TGTGCCTCCAGGGCAGGGACAATTCCCAATCAGCCCCAGCATTTT. Translating it yields CASRAGTIPNQPQHF.

V and J are TRBV28 and TRBJ2-7, with TRBD2 matching 7 bases. The germline gives CDR1 MDHEN, CDR2 SYDVKM. The CDR3 length is 13 residues. V was clipped by 8 bases and J by 5 bases; unmatched bases: 9. This CDR3 is CASAVGRHNEQYF. In DNA form, the CDR3 reads TGTGCCAGCGCTGTCGGGAGGCACAACGAGCAGTACTTC.

This clone was observed a handful of times. The chain employs TRBV27 and TRBJ2-7; D is possibly TRBD1 (6 bases). Trimming took off 3 bases at V and 1 base at J, with 13 bases between the two ends. CDR1 MNHEY and CDR2 SMNVEV come from the germline V gene (reference sequence). This CDR3 is 15 amino acids long. CDR3 bases: TGTGCCAGCAGTTTGGGGCAGGGGAAGTCCTACGAGCAGTACTTC. Translating gives CASSLGQGKSYEQYF.

This chain links TRBV4-2 with TRBJ1-3; 7 bases match TRBD1. The CDR3 is made up of 15 amino acids. Looked up from germline, CDR1 is LGHNA and CDR2 is YNFKEQ. Trimming at V came to 4 bases and at J to 1 base, leaving 4 bases not matched to a gene. DNA of the CDR3: TGTGCCAGCAGCCCAGCGACAGGGTCTGGAAACACCATATATTTT. Translating gives CASSPATGSGNTIYF.

This clone has only one observation. The chain recombines TRBV7-3 with TRBJ2-1; TRBD1 might be the D (5 bases). This CDR3 is 14 amino acids long. Trimming took off 2 bases at V and 8 bases at J, with 13 bases between the two ends. Germline V gene lookup returns CDR1 SGHTA and CDR2 FQGTGA. CDR3 DNA sequence: TGTGCCAGCAGCTTAGGGGCCTCGGACGATGAGCAGTTCTTC. Residues: CASSLGASDDEQFF.

The rearrangement joins TRBV12-3 or TRBV12-4 to TRBJ1-1, with D tentatively TRBD1 (5 bases). Trimming pared 1 base from V and 3 bases from J, leaving 6 bases between. The CDR3 contains 13 residues. This CDR3 is CASSLVTDTEAFF. CDR3 in DNA: TGTGCCAGCAGTTTAGTGACAGACACTGAAGCTTTCTTT.

The chain employs TRBV24-1 and TRBJ2-7, with D possibly TRBD1 on 5 matching bases. V was clipped by 3 bases and J by 3 bases, with 8 bases between them. From germline, CDR1 is KGHDR and CDR2 SFDVKD. This CDR3 spans 13 amino acids. CDR3 sequence (DNA): TGTGCCACCAGTGATAACCAGGGCTACGAGCAGTACTTC. The encoded protein is CATSDNQGYEQYF.

The chain recombines TRBV18 with TRBJ2-7; a possible D gene is TRBD1 (7 bases). The V gene's germline CDR1 is KGHSH and CDR2 LQKENI. V was shortened by 1 base and J by 1 base, with 20 bases between the two germline ends. The CDR3 contains 18 residues. The CDR3 nucleotides read TGTGCCAGCTCACCACTCCGGGCAGGAGGGGACAGTTCCTACGAGCAGTACTTC. Residues: CASSPLRAGGDSSYEQYF.

This chain uses TRBV7-9 with TRBJ2-1; a possible D gene is TRBD2 (6 bases). CDR3 size: 13 residues. CDR1 is SEHNR and CDR2 is FQNEAQ in the germline V gene (reference sequence). V lost 3 bases to trimming and J lost 6 bases, with 9 bases between them. This CDR3 is CASSFFGSNEQFF. CDR3 DNA: TGTGCCAGCAGCTTTTTCGGGAGCAATGAGCAGTTCTTC.

The chain carries TRBV6-6 and TRBJ2-7; possibly TRBD2 for D (6 bases). Germline assignment: CDR1 MNHNY and CDR2 SVGAGI (reference sequence). This CDR3 has 12 amino acids. V was clipped by 5 bases and J by 2 bases, with 7 bases between them. Written as DNA, the CDR3 is TGTGCCAGCAGTGGGACTGCCTACGAGCAGTACTTC. Protein: CASSGTAYEQYF.

The chain has TRBV20-1 and TRBJ2-5; 7 bases are shared with TRBD2. This CDR3 contains 11 residues. The J segment lost 5 bases and the V segment lost 6 bases, leaving 3 bases of the junction unmatched. Germline V gene data show CDR1 as DFQATT and CDR2 as SNEGSKA (reference sequence). The CDR3 region has the DNA TGCAGTGCGGGGGGGAGGGAGACCCAGTACTTC. Protein product: CSAGGRETQYF.

The rearrangement links TRBV5-6 to TRBJ1-2; D is ambiguous. The V gene lost 4 bases and the J gene lost 4 bases, with 14 bases spanning the gap. The CDR3 runs to 14 residues. Per germline, CDR1 SGHDT and CDR2 YYEEEE. The CDR3 here is CASSPPTGSYGYTF. The CDR3 DNA reads as TGTGCCAGCAGCCCCCCGACGGGAAGCTATGGCTACACCTTC. The full variable domain, its missing parts supplied by reference TRBV5-6 and TRBJ1-2, is DAGVTQSPTHLIKTRGQQVTLRCSPKSGHDTVSWYQQALGQGPQFIFQYYEEEERQRGNFPDRFSGHQFPNYSSELNVNALLLGDSALYLCASSPPTGSYGYTFGSGTRLTVV.

The V gene is TRBV4-2, the J gene TRBJ1-4; 7 bases fit TRBD1. V trimming: 4 bases; J trimming: 1 base; junction bases outside the gene matches: 6. Germline-derived CDR1 and CDR2 are LGHNA and YNFKEQ. CDR3 length equals 16 residues. Written as DNA, the CDR3 is TGTGCCAGCAGCCCTCACCAGGGGGAAACTAATGAAAAACTGTTTTTT. The encoded protein is CASSPHQGETNEKLFF.

The chain employs TRBV6-5 and TRBJ1-2; 10 bases match TRBD1. V trimming: 6 bases; J trimming: 4 bases; junction bases outside the gene matches: 5. CDR1 and CDR2 from the germline V gene are MNHEY and SVGAGI. The CDR3 has 14 amino acids. The CDR3 spells CASSMGQGIYGYTF. CDR3 in DNA: TGTGCCAGCAGCATGGGACAGGGGATCTATGGCTACACCTTC.

The chain employs TRBV7-9 and TRBJ2-7, with TRBD2 as a possible D gene (6 bases). The V gene lost 5 bases and the J gene lost 1 base, with 15 bases spanning the gap. This CDR3 region has 15 residues. CDR1 is SEHNR, CDR2 FQNEAQ, per germline (reference sequence). The CDR3 here is CASSPPRDLSYEQYF. The CDR3 nucleotides are TGTGCCAGCAGCCCCCCGCGGGACTTGTCCTACGAGCAGTACTTC.

This chain connects TRBV14 to TRBJ2-1, with TRBD2 identical over 11 bases. This CDR3 is built from 15 residues. Germline V lookup: CDR1 SGHDN, CDR2 FVKESK. The J segment lost 6 bases and the V segment lost 4 bases, leaving 5 bases of the junction unmatched. The CDR3 DNA is TGTGCCAGCAGCCTACTGACTAGCGGGGTCAATGAGCAGTTCTTC. Protein sequence: CASSLLTSGVNEQFF.

This chain uses TRBV7-9 with TRBJ2-3; TRBD1 matches at 8 bases. From germline, CDR1 is SEHNR and CDR2 FQNEAQ (reference sequence). The CDR3 runs to 17 residues. Trimming cost V 5 bases and J 1 base; bases outside gene matches: 11. DNA of the CDR3: TGTGCCAGCAGCATGACAGGGGTCTTAACTGGCACAGATACGCAGTATTTT. Protein: CASSMTGVLTGTDTQYF.

This chain links TRBV5-1 with TRBJ1-2; 7 positions agree with TRBD1. The CDR3 consists of 15 residues. The germline gives CDR1 SGHRS, CDR2 YFSETQ. V gave up 2 bases and J gave up 8 bases; unmatched junction bases: 12. In DNA form, the CDR3 reads TGCGCCAGCAGCTTCAACCCCGACAGGGCGTCAGGCTACACCTTC. Protein sequence: CASSFNPDRASGYTF.

CDR3 sequence: CASSQDRAGGEYEQYF. CDR3 in DNA: TGCGCCAGCAGCCAAGATCGCGCAGGGGGCGAGTACGAGCAGTACTTC. The chain uses TRBV4-3 and TRBJ2-7; TRBD1 matches 8 bases. The ends lost 0 bases at V and 4 bases at J; junction bases unmatched: 8. Germline CDR1 is LGHNA and CDR2 is YSLEER. CDR3 size: 16 residues.

The chain employs TRBV18 and TRBJ2-7; maybe TRBD2 (5 bases). Germline assignment: CDR1 KGHSH and CDR2 LQKENI. V was clipped by 2 bases and J by 3 bases, with 8 bases between them. This CDR3 region has 13 residues. The CDR3 region is CASSPGRDYEQYF. CDR3 DNA sequence: TGTGCCAGCTCACCAGGCCGGGACTACGAGCAGTACTTC.

The gene calls are TRBV2 and TRBJ1-1; maybe TRBD1 (5 bases). The germline CDR1 and CDR2 sequences are SNHLY and FYNNEI. Deletions cut 5 bases from V and 0 bases from J, with 10 bases between. This CDR3 contains 14 residues. The CDR3 loop reads CASSKGLLNTEAFF. CDR3 nucleotides: TGTGCCAGCAGTAAGGGACTGCTGAACACTGAAGCTTTCTTT.

The chain joins TRBV28 to TRBJ1-1, with unresolved D. This CDR3 region has 15 residues. Looked up from germline, CDR1 is MDHEN and CDR2 is SYDVKM. V shed 5 bases and J shed 5 bases, with 18 bases lying between them. The CDR3 sequence is CASSGLDISVTEAFF. The DNA for the CDR3 is TGTGCCAGCAGTGGACTCGACATCTCGGTTACTGAAGCTTTCTTT.

This clone has a handful of counts. V is TRBV7-2 and J is TRBJ1-5; perhaps TRBD1 as D (6 bases). This CDR3 region has 12 residues. Germline CDR1 SGHTA, CDR2 FQGNSA. The germline V and J ends were trimmed by 6 bases and 6 bases, with 9 bases remaining between them. Here the CDR3 DNA reads TGTGCCAGCAGGTCAGGGGTTCAGCCCCAGCATTTT. Protein product: CASRSGVQPQHF.

V is TRBV7-6 and J is TRBJ1-3; D not certain. Between the trimmed V and J ends, which lost 2 bases and 1 base, there was a span of 15 bases. The CDR3 has 17 residues. The germline V gene encodes CDR1 SGHVS and CDR2 FNYEAQ. Here the CDR3 DNA reads TGTGCCAGCAGCTTATATGACACCTCCGGTTCTGGAAACACCATATATTTT. Its protein product is CASSLYDTSGSGNTIYF.

The chain joins TRBV7-9 to TRBJ1-1, with D maybe TRBD1 (5 bases). V was pared by 7 bases and J by 3 bases, with 15 bases between. The CDR3 runs 14 residues. Germline loops: CDR1 SEHNR, CDR2 FQNEAQ (reference sequence). In nucleotides, the CDR3 is TGTGCCAGCACATTCAGCTCGGGGGACACTGAAGCTTTCTTT. It encodes CASTFSSGDTEAFF.